This paragraph covers one T cell receptor beta chain sequence. This sample stems from a study of blood T cell repertoires in COVID-19. Turning to the study itself: Samples of COVID-19 (acute and convalescent) were obtained from the United States, Italy and Spain. Sources were T cells, B-cell-depleted T cells, or PBMCs; the material itself was cDNA or gDNA.

The germline V gene has CDR1 LGHDT and CDR2 YNNKEL (reference sequence). The CDR3 has 15 residues. Unmatched junction bases numbered 6, after V lost 1 base and J lost 5 bases. Profiling relied on immunoSEQ multiplex PCR, and the TCRdb table lists in-frame clones only, not all of them. The table records 300,000 to 400,000 clones, approximately 86% of them present only once. This clonotype was obtained from a woman aged 55-69 years with COVID-19, enrolled during active disease. The sequenced sample was peripheral blood. The V and J genes are TRBV3-1 (or the pseudogene TRBV3-2) and TRBJ1-2; 8 nucleotides align to TRBD1. As DNA, the CDR3 is TGTGCCAGCAGCCAAGGATCCGGACAGGGTTATGGCTACACCTTC. Its translation: CASSQGSGQGYGYTF.